This T cell receptor (beta chain) was found in a study of Ad26.COV2.S vaccination and SARS-CoV-2 variants (dated by TCRdb to 2020 to 2022). For the wider study: Vaccine-arm donors were drawn from COV1001, a multicentre, randomized, double-blind, placebo-controlled phase I-IIa trial of Ad26.COV2.S in healthy adults. Trial participants were randomized into five groups of five, in which low-dose or high-dose Ad26.COV2.S was given once or twice, or placebo was given on both occasions. The TCR-sequenced set comprised roughly 30 samples: around 20 Ad26.COV2.S vaccine recipients, 5 placebo recipients and 8 SARS-CoV-2 convalescent individuals. Ad26.COV2.S was administered intramuscularly at 5 x 10^10 or 1 x 10^11 viral particles, either as a single shot or as two shots given 56 days apart. Sequencing of the TCRbeta repertoire served to evaluate the specificity and breadth of SARS-CoV-2-reactive T cell receptors following Ad26.COV2.S vaccination. Investigators did not know the trial group allocation while performing experiments and assessing outcomes.

The treatment or condition label corresponds to: around 19 received Ad26.COV2.S at low or high dose, single or two shots; five or six received placebo; per-sample allocation not given. Repertoires of vaccine and placebo recipients were sequenced from samples collected on day 63 after the first injection. Cohort 1b enrolled 25 or so adults aged 18-55 years at a single site in Boston, USA, between 29 July and 7 August 2020. Ad26.COV2.S consisted of a replication-incompetent adenovirus type 26 vector by which a prefusion-stabilized SARS-CoV-2 spike protein from the original Wuhan strain was expressed. The paper's findings and limits, for the study overall: The study lacked the statistical power to compare responses across vaccine doses or regimens. After vaccination, substantial breadth of spike-specific CD8+ and CD4+ T cell responses was reported. Non-spike TCR breadth was comparable between vaccine and placebo recipients, consistent with the vaccine containing only spike. Compared with placebo recipients, Ad26.COV2.S recipients showed higher spike-specific TCR breadth (P = 0.0014). The authors noted that total T cell responses may have been underestimated by the TCR breadth and depth analyses.

The immunoSEQ Assay was used to sequence TCRbeta CDR3 regions. After extraction, genomic DNA underwent amplification by bias-controlled multiplex PCR, followed by high-throughput sequencing. In the original analysis: Collapsing and filtering of sequences were performed to quantify the absolute abundance of each unique TCRbeta CDR3 region. T cell fraction was estimated by normalizing TCRbeta template counts to usable DNA, with usable DNA measured through amplification of reference genes found in all nucleated cells. Repertoire TCRs were annotated as SARS-CoV-2-specific when V gene, CDR3 amino acid sequence and J gene were exactly matched to a known reactive TCR set. The reference SARS-CoV-2 TCR set was derived from MIRA and filtered for enrichment in COVID-19-positive ImmuneCODE repertoires, a step that removed public or cross-reactive TCRs. Drawing on the MIRA antigens, annotated TCRs were analysed further at the level of specific ORF or position within ORF. Depth was the summed frequency of annotated unique rearrangements, while breadth was defined as annotated unique rearrangements over total unique productive rearrangements. Group comparisons of TCR breadth used two-sided Wilcoxon rank-sum tests. The immuneACCESS repertoire file appears here via TCRdb, limited to in-frame rearrangements. These files lack a portion of the clones; in checked studies, under half of the deficit traces to unresolved V genes, and the cause of the others is not known. The V and J calls and clone size are taken from that table; D and trimming were inferred from the DNA. The sample table contains just over 350,000 clones; only one count was recorded for 85% of them. Around 3.3% of the sample comes from the top ten.

Its CDR3 holds 13 amino acids, cysteine through phenylalanine. Only the CDR3 part of the read is kept: 39 bases, read in frame from the first base. The germline V gene encodes CDR1 SGHAT and CDR2 FQNNGV. V is reduced by 5 bases and J by 2 bases, leaving a spacing of 9 bases between them. Turning to this clone: The target of this receptor is not known. Per-base qualities were not stored, and no clone one base away is much larger.

This receptor was identified in a person aged 18 to 65 who received the Ad26.COV2.S COVID-19 vaccine or a placebo. This specimen was peripheral blood, taken in a trial of Ad26.COV2.S vaccine versus placebo. This chain joins TRBV11-2 to TRBJ1-1; D gene: possibly TRBD1, on 6 matching bases. The DNA sequence is as follows: TGTGCCAGCAGCCCGGGACAAAACACTGAAGCTTTCTTT. This is translated as CASSPGQNTEAFF.